This paragraph covers one T cell receptor beta chain sequence. The antigen remains unidentified. Assay: immunoSEQ multiplex PCR; the TCRdb copy retains only in-frame clones and omits some. The table has 40,000 to 55,000 clones, 75% to 85% seen once. With 3 bases removed from V and 1 base from J, the gap between germline ends came to 7 bases. The CDR3 covers 15 residues. Per germline, CDR1 WNHNN and CDR2 SYGVQD (reference sequence). The sample belongs to a study of a mutant IDH1 vaccine in newly diagnosed glioma. Time point in this sample: week 35, safety follow-up. Vaccination comprised doses that each held 300 ug of mutant IDH1 20-mer peptide, plus topical imiquimod.

The TCR sequence derives from a man in his forties or fifties with glioma. This rearrangement joins TRBV10-1 to TRBJ2-6; tentative D call: TRBD2 (5 bases). This specimen was PBMCs, taken from a glioma patient whose treatment included an IDH1 peptide vaccine. The CDR3 is CASSESGSGANVLTF. The CDR3 coding sequence is TGCGCCAGCAGTGAATCGGGGTCTGGGGCCAACGTCCTGACTTTC.